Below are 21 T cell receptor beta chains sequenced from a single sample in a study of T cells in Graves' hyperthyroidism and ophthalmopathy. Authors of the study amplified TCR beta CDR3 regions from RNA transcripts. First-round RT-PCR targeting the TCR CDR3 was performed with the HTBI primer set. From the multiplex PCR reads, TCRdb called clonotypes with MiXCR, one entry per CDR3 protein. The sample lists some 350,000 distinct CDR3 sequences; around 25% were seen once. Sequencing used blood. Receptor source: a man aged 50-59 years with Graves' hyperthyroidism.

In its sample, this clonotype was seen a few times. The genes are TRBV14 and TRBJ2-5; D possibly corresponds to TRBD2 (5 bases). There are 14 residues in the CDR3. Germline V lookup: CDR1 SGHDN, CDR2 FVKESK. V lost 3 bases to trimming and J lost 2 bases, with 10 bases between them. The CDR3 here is CASSHWSGQETQYF. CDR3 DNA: TGTGCCAGCAGCCATTGGTCGGGACAAGAGACCCAGTACTTC.

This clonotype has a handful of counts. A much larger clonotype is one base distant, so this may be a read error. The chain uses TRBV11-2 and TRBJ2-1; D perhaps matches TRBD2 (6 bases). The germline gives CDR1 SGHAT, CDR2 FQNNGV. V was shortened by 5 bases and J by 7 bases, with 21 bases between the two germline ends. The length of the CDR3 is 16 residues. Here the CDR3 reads CASSKSRAGSVNEQFF. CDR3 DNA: TGTGCCAGCAGCAAAAGCAGGGCGGGGAGTGTTAATGAGCAGTTCTTC. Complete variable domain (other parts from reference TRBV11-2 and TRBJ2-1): EAGVAQSPRYKIIEKRQSVAFWCNPISGHATLYWYQQILGQGPKLLIQFQNNGVVDDSQLPKDRFSAERLKGVDSTLKIQPAKLEDSAVYLCASSKSRAGSVNEQFFGPGTRLTVL.

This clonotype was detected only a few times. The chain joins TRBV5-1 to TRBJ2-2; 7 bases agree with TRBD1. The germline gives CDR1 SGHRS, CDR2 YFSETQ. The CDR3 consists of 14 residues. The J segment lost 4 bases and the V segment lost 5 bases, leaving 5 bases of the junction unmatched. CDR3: CASRRGQTTGELFF. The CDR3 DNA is TGCGCCAGCAGAAGGGGACAGACCACCGGGGAGCTGTTTTTT.

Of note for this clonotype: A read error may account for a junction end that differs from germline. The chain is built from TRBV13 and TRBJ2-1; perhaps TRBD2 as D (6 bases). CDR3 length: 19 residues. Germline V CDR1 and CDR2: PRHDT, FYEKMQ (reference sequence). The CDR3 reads CACSSGAGRRGISYNEQFF. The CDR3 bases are TGTGCCTGCAGCTCTGGGGCGGGACGACGTGGGATTTCCTACAATGAGCAGTTCTTC.

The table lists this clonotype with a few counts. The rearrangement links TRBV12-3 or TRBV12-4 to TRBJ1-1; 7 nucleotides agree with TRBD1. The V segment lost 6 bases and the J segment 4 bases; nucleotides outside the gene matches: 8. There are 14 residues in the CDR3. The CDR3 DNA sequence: TGTGCCAGCAGCCACCCGGGACAGAGCACTGAAGCTTTCTTT. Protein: CASSHPGQSTEAFF.

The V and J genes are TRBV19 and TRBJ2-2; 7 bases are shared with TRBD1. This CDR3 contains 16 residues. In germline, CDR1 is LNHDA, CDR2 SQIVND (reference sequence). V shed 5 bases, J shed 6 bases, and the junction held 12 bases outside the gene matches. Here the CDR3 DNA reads TGTGCCAGTAGTCCCTCGGACAGGAATCCTTCCGGGGAGCTGTTTTTT. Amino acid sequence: CASSPSDRNPSGELFF. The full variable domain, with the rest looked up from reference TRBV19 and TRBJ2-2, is DGGITQSPKYLFRKEGQNVTLSCEQNLNHDAMYWYRQDPGQGLRLIYYSQIVNDFQKGDIAEGYSVSREKKESFPLTVTSAQKNPTAFYLCASSPSDRNPSGELFFGEGSRLTVL.

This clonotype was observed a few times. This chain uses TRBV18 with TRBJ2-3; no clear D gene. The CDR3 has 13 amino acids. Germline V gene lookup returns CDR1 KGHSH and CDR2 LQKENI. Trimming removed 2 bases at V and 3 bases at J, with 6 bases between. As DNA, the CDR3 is TGTGCCAGCTCACCAAGTAAAACAGATACGCAGTATTTT. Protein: CASSPSKTDTQYF.

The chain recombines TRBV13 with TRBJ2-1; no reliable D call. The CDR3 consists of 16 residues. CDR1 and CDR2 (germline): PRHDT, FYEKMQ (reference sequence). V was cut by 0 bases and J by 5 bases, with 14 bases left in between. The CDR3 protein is CASSLGASPNDNEQFF. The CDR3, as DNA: TGTGCCAGCAGCTTAGGGGCCAGTCCCAATGACAATGAGCAGTTCTTC.

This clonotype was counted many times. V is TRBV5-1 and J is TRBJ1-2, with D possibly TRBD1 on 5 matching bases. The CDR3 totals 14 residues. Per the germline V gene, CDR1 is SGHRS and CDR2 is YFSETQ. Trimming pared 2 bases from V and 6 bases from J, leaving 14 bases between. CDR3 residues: CASSFSGGEDGYTF. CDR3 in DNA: TGCGCCAGCAGCTTTTCCGGGGGAGAGGATGGCTACACCTTC.

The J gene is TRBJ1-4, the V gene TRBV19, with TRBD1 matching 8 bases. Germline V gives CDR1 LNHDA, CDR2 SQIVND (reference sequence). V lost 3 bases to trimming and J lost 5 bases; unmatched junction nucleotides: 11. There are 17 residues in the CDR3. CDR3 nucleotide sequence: TGTGCCAGTAGTATCGCCGCAGGGGGCCCTACCAATGAAAAACTGTTTTTT. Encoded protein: CASSIAAGGPTNEKLFF. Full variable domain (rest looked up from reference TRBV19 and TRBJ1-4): DGGITQSPKYLFRKEGQNVTLSCEQNLNHDAMYWYRQDPGQGLRLIYYSQIVNDFQKGDIAEGYSVSREKKESFPLTVTSAQKNPTAFYLCASSIAAGGPTNEKLFFGSGTQLSVL.

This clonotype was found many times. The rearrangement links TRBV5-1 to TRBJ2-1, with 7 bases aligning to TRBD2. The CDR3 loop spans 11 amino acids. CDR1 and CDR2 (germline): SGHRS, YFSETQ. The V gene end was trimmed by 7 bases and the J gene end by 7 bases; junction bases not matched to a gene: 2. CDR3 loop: CASAAGNEQFF. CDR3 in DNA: TGCGCCAGCGCAGCGGGGAATGAGCAGTTCTTC.

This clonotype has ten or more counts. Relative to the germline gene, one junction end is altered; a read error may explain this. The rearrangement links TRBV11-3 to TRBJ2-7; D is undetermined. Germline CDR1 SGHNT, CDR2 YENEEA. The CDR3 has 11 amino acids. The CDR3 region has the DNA TGCGCCAGCAGCTTGGCCTACGAGCAGTACTTC. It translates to CASSLAYEQYF.

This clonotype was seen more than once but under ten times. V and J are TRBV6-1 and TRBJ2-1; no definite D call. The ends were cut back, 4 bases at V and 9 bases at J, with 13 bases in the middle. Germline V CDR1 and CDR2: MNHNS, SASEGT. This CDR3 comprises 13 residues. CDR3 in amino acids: CASSVGRSGEQFF. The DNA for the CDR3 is TGTGCCAGCAGTGTAGGCCGATCGGGTGAGCAGTTCTTC.

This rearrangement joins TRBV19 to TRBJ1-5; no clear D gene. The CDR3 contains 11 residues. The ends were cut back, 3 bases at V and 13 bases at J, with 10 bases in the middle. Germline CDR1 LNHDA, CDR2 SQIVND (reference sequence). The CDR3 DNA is TGTGCCAGTAGTATTCGGGGTTCGCAGCATTTT. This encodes CASSIRGSQHF.

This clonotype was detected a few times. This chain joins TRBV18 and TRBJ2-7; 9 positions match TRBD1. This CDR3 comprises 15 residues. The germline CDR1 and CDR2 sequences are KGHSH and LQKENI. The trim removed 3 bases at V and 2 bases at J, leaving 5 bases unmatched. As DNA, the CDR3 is TGTGCCAGCTCACCGGGACAGGGTCGGCCCTACGAGCAGTACTTC. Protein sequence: CASSPGQGRPYEQYF. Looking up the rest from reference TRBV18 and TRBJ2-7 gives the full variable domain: NAGVMQNPRHLVRRRGQEARLRCSPMKGHSHVYWYRQLPEEGLKFMVYLQKENIIDESGMPKERFSAEFPKEGPSILRIQQVVRGDSAAYFCASSPGQGRPYEQYFGPGTRLTVT.

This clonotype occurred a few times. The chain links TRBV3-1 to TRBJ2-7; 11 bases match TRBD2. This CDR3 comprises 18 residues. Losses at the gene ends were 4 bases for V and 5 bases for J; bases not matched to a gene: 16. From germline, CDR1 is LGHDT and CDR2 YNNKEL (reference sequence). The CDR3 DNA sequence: TGTGCCAGCAGCCGCGCAAATAGCGGGAGGGCCCCTTGGGACGAGCAGTACTTC. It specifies CASSRANSGRAPWDEQYF.

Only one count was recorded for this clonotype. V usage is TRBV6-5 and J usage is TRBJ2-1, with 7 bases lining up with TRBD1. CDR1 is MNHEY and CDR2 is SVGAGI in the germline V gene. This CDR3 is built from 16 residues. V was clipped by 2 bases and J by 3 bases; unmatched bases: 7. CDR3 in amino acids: CASSYKGQMNYNEQFF. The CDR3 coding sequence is TGTGCCAGCAGTTACAAGGGACAGATGAACTACAATGAGCAGTTCTTC.

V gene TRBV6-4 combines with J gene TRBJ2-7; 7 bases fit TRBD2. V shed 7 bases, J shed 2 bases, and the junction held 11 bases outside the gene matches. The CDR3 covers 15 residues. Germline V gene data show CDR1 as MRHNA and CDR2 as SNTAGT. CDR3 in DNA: TGTGCCAGCATAAGGAGGACTAGGAACCCCTACGAGCAGTACTTC. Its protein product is CASIRRTRNPYEQYF.

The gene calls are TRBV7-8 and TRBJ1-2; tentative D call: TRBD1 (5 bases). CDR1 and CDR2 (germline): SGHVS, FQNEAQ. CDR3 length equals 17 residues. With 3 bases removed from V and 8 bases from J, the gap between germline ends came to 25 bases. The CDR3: CASSLDFSGTRGGGYTF. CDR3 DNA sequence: TGTGCCAGCAGCTTGGACTTCTCCGGGACCCGTGGCGGGGGCTACACCTTC.

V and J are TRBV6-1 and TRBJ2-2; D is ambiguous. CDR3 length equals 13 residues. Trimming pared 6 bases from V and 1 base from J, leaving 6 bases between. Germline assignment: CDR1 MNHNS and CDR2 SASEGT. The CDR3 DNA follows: TGTGCCAGCAGGCAGTTGAACACCGGGGAGCTGTTTTTT. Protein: CASRQLNTGELFF.

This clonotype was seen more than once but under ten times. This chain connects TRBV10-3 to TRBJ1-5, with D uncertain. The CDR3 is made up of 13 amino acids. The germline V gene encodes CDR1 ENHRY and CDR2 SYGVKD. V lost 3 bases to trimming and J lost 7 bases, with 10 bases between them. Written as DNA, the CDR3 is TGTGCCATCAGTGAACAGTCCTCACAGCCCCAGCATTTT. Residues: CAISEQSSQPQHF.